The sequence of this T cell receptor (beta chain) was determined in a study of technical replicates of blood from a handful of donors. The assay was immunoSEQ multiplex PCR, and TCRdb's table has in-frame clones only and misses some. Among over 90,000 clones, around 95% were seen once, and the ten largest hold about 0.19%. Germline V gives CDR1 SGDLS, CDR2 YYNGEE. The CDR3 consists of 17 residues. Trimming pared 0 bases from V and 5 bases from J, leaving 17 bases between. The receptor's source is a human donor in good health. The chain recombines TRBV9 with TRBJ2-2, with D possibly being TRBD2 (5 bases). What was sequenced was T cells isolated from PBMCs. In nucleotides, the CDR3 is TGTGCCAGCAGCGTAGGGGGAGCTTTGGGATTAACCGGGGAGCTGTTTTTT. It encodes CASSVGGALGLTGELFF.